This TCR beta chain was profiled in a study of cytomegalovirus exposure and HLA in healthy donors. In the PCR, 60 Vbeta and 13 Jbeta primers were used. TCRdb's table, derived via immunoSEQ multiplex PCR, lists solely in-frame clones and lacks some. Here the sample spans about 180,000 clones, 82% being singletons. Each donor's status was that of a healthy bone marrow donor. CDR1 LGHNA and CDR2 YSLEER come from the germline V gene. V shed 3 bases and J shed 7 bases, with 13 bases lying between them. The CDR3 runs 13 residues. The receptor was isolated from a man in his forties in good health and CMV-seronegative. Material for sequencing was PBMCs. The chain links TRBV4-3 to TRBJ2-7; a possible D gene is TRBD1 (5 bases). CDR3 coding DNA: TGCGCCAGCAGCCAGGTAGGGGCCTCTGAGCAGTACTTC. This sequence encodes CASSQVGASEQYF.